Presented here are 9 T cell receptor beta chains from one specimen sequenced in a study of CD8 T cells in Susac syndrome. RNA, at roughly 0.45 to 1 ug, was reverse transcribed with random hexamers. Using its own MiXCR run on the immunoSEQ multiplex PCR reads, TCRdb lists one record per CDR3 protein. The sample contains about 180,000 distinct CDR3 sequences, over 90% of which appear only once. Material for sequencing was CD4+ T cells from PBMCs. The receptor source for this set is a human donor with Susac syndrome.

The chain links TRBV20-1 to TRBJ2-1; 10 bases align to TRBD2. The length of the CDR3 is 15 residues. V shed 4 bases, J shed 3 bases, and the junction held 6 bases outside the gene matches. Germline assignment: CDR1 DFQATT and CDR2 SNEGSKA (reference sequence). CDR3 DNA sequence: TGCAGTGCTACTGAACTAGCGGGGTACTACAATGAGCAGTTCTTC. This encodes CSATELAGYYNEQFF.

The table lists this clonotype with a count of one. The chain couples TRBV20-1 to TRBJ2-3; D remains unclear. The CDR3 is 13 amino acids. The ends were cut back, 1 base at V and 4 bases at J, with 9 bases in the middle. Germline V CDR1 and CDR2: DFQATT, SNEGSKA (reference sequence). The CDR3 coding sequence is TGCAGTGCTAGAGGGCAGATCTCAGATACGCAGTATTTT. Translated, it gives CSARGQISDTQYF.

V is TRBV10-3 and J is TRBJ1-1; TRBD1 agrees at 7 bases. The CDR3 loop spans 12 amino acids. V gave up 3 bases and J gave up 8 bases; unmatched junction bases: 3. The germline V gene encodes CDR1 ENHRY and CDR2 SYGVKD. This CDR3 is CAISDLTGEAFF. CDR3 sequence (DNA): TGTGCCATCAGTGATCTGACAGGGGAAGCTTTCTTT.

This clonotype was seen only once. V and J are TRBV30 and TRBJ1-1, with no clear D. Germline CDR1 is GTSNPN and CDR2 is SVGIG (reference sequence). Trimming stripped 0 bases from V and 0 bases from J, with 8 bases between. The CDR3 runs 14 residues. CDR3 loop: CAWSVLSVNTEAFF. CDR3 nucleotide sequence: TGTGCCTGGAGTGTTCTATCGGTGAACACTGAAGCTTTCTTT.

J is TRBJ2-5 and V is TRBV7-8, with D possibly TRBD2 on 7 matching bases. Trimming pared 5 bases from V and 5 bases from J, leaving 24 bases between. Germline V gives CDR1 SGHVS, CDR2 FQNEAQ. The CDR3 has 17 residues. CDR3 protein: CASSPGVTGGRMETQYF. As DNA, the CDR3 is TGTGCCAGCAGCCCAGGGGTGACGGGGGGCCGCATGGAGACCCAGTACTTC.

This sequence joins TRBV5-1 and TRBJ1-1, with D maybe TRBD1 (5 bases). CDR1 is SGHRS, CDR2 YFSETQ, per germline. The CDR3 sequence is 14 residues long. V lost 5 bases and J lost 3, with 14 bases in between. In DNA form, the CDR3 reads TGCGCCAGCAGTTATGAGGGGCGCGACACTGAAGCTTTCTTT. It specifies CASSYEGRDTEAFF.

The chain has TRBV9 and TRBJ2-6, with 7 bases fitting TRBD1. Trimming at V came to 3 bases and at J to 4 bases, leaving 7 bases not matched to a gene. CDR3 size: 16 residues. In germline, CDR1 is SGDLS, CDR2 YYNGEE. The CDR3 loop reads CASSGNRGRGANVLTF. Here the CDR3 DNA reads TGTGCCAGCAGCGGCAACAGGGGACGAGGGGCCAACGTCCTGACTTTC.

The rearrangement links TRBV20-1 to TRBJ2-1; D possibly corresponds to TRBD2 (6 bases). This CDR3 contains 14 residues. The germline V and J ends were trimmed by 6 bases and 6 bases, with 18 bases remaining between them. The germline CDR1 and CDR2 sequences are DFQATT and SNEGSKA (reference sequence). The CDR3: CSAGVGRDFNEQFF. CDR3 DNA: TGCAGTGCAGGGGTGGGGCGGGATTTCAATGAGCAGTTCTTC.

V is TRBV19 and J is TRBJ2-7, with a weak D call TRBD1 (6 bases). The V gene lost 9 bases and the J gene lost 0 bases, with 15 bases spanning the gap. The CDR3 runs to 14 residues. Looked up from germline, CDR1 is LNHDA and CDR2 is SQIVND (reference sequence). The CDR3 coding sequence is TGTGCCAGCCAAGGGACAACCGACTCCTACGAGCAGTACTTC. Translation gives CASQGTTDSYEQYF.